One sample yielded the 5 T cell receptor beta chains listed below, sequenced in a study of vaccination and CD4 T cells after COVID-19. Antigen specificity for these receptors is unknown. Cultured CD4+ T cells had their DNA profiled by the Oncomine TCR Beta short-read assay. From the PCR reads, TCRdb called clonotypes with MiXCR, one entry per CDR3 protein. Of about 14,000 distinct CDR3 sequences listed, 53% are singletons. Described treatment: roughly 11-day PBMC culture with coronavirus spike peptide pools or control peptides (ViraFEST assay). The sequenced sample was CD4+ T cells from blood, cultured in vitro, obtained before SARS-CoV-2 vaccination. These receptors were obtained from a human donor who had recovered from COVID-19.

The V and J genes are TRBV20-1 and TRBJ2-6; the D is unclear. Germline V CDR1 and CDR2: DFQATT, SNEGSKA (reference sequence). V dropped 1 base and J dropped 2 bases, with 15 bases sitting between them. The CDR3 runs 17 residues. CDR3 DNA: TGCAGTGCTAGAGTTGTCAGTAATGTTACTGGGGCCAACGTCCTGACTTTC. This sequence encodes CSARVVSNVTGANVLTF.

This clonotype was detected a few times. The V call is TRBV20-1, the J call TRBJ1-5; no clear D gene. Germline V gene lookup returns CDR1 DFQATT and CDR2 SNEGSKA (reference sequence). The CDR3 runs to 12 residues. V shed 6 bases and J shed 1 base, with 7 bases lying between them. The DNA of the CDR3 is TGCAGTGCCCGGGGAAGCAATCAGCCCCAGCATTTT. This sequence encodes CSARGSNQPQHF.

This clonotype was observed a few times. V usage is TRBV6-2 or TRBV6-3 and J usage is TRBJ1-2; 8 nucleotides line up with TRBD1. Germline CDR1 is MNHEY and CDR2 is SVGEGT. CDR3 length equals 11 residues. V dropped 8 bases and J dropped 5; count of bases not matched to a gene: 1. The CDR3 DNA is TGTGCCAGCCGGACAGGGTATGGCTACACCTTC. It codes for CASRTGYGYTF.

The chain links TRBV20-1 to TRBJ1-2; 10 bases match TRBD1. The ends lost 5 bases at V and 4 bases at J; junction bases unmatched: 16. The CDR3 contains 17 residues. CDR1 and CDR2 (germline): DFQATT, SNEGSKA (reference sequence). Here the CDR3 DNA reads TGCAGTGCTCTTTCCTTCCAAACGACAGGGGGCAGCTATGGCTACACCTTC. It translates to CSALSFQTTGGSYGYTF.

This chain links TRBV27 with TRBJ1-5; 7 nucleotides agree with TRBD1. The trim removed 4 bases at V and 0 bases at J, leaving 18 bases unmatched. Germline values: CDR1 MNHEY, CDR2 SMNVEV (reference sequence). The CDR3 is 20 amino acids. The CDR3 sequence: CASSCLGGDSRLYSNQPQHF. The CDR3 bases are TGTGCCAGCAGTTGCCTCGGCGGGGACAGCCGATTATATAGCAATCAGCCCCAGCATTTT.